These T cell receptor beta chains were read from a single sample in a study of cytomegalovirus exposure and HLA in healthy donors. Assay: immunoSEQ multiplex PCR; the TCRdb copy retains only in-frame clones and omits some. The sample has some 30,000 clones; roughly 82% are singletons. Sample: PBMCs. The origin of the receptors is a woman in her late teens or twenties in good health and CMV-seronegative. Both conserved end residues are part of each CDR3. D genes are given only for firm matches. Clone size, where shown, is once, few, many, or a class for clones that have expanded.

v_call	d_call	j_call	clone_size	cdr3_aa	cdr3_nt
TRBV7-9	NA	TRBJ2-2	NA	CASSPRPGHANTGELFF	TGTGCCAGCAGCCCCCGCCCGGGACACGCGAACACCGGGGAGCTGTTTTTT
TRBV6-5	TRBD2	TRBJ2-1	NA	CASRMGLAGWLVF	TGTGCCAGCAGAATGGGACTAGCGGGATGGCTAGTCTTC
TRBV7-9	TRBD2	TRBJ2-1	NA	CASSLVGTSAYNEQFF	TGTGCCAGCAGCTTAGTAGGGACTAGCGCCTACAATGAGCAGTTCTTC
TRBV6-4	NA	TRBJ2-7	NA	CASSPRDNSYEQYF	TGTGCCAGCAGTCCCCGGGACAACTCCTACGAGCAGTACTTC
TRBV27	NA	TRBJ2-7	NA	CASSLEGGEQYF	TGTGCCAGCAGTTTAGAGGGCGGCGAGCAGTACTTC
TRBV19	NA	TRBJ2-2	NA	CASSGSANTGELFF	TGTGCCAGTAGTGGCAGTGCGAACACCGGGGAGCTGTTTTTT
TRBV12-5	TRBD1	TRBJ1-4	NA	CASGSGQVVNEKLFF	TGTGCTAGTGGTTCCGGACAGGTCGTTAATGAAAAACTGTTTTTT
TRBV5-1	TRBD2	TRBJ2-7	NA	CASSPGGTSGGSSYEQYF	TGCGCCAGCAGCCCTGGAGGGACTAGCGGGGGATCCTCCTACGAGCAGTACTTC
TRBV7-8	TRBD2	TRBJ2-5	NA	CASSLELAETQYF	TGTGCCAGCAGCTTAGAACTAGCGGAGACCCAGTACTTC
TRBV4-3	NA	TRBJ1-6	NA	CASSQLLSSYNSPLHF	TGCGCCAGCAGCCAACTACTAAGCTCCTATAATTCACCCCTCCACTTT
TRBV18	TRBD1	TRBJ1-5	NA	CASLSTGSNQPQHF	TGTGCCAGCTTATCGACAGGGAGCAATCAGCCCCAGCATTTT
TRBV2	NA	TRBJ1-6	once	CASSERAGNSPLHF	TGTGCCAGCAGTGAAAGGGCAGGGAATTCACCCCTCCACTTT
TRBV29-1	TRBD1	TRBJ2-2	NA	CSFRDRGDTGELFF	TGCAGCTTCCGGGACAGGGGAGACACCGGGGAGCTGTTTTTT
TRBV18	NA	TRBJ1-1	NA	CASSPLAVKNTEAFF	TGTGCCAGCTCACCACTGGCGGTGAAGAACACTGAAGCTTTCTTT